This entry lists 8 T cell receptor delta chains sequenced from one sample in a study of gamma-delta T cells after stem cell transplantation. TCRdb re-processed the RT-PCR reads using CATT. This table holds 5,500 to 6,500 delta-chain clones, more than 1.5% found once. Sample: gamma-delta T cells. The source is a human donor. It is not recorded whose cells these are; they may come from a transplant donor.

By share of the sample, this clone is large (0.1 to 1%). Other DNA sequences within the sample encode an identical CDR3. The gene calls are TRDV2 and TRDJ1; TRDD3 aligns across 13 bases. The CDR3 runs to 18 residues. Per germline, CDR1 GEAIGNYY and CDR2 EKD. Unmatched junction bases numbered 12, after V lost 3 bases and J lost 3 bases. The CDR3 spells CACDDLLLGDTQSDKLIF. The CDR3 coding sequence is TGTGCCTGTGACGACCTATTACTGGGGGATACGCAATCCGATAAACTCATCTTT.

In the case of this clone: The TCRdb protein, from a much larger clone, departs from this DNA's translation at residue 16, likely by read error; the protein shown derives from the DNA. The chain employs TRDV2 and TRDJ2, with D perhaps TRDD3 (6 bases). CDR1 and CDR2 (germline): GEAIGNYY, EKD. The length of the CDR3 is 18 residues. CDR3 nucleotide sequence: TGTGCCTGTGACTCCGTTCGTACTGGGAGGCCTTCGACAGCACAACCCTTCTTT. This gives the protein CACDSVRTGRPSTAQPFF.

Concerning this clone itself: This DNA translates differently at residue 8 from the TCRdb protein, which is that of a much larger clone; a read error is likely, and the protein shown is the DNA's own translation. This chain uses TRDV2 with TRDJ1; TRDD3 matches at 9 bases. V trimming: 3 bases; J trimming: 2 bases; junction bases outside the gene matches: 6. This CDR3 has 15 amino acids. Germline values: CDR1 GEAIGNYY, CDR2 EKD. CDR3 DNA: TGTGCCTGTGACTTACTGGGGGAGTGGACCGATAAACTCATCTTT. Encoded protein: CACDLLGEWTDKLIF.

This clone was recorded a few times. TCRdb's protein, taken from a much larger clone, differs from this DNA's translation at residues 7 and 15, likely owing to a read error; the protein displayed comes from the DNA. This chain uses TRDV2 with TRDJ3, with a possible D match to TRDD3 (5 bases). There are 17 residues in the CDR3. Germline lookup yields CDR1 GEAIGNYY and CDR2 EKD. CDR3 residues: CACDTAPHPWDTRQVFF. The CDR3 DNA reads TGTGCCTGTGACACCGCCCCTCACCCCTGGGACACCCGACAGGTGTTTTTC.

This clone was detected only a few times. A far larger clone lies a single base away; this is likely a read error. The same CDR3 arises from other DNA sequences in this sample as well. This chain uses TRDV2 with TRDJ1, with 13 bases aligning to TRDD3. The CDR3 consists of 18 residues. The germline V gene has CDR1 GEAIGNYY and CDR2 EKD. Unmatched junction bases numbered 14, after V lost 3 bases and J lost 5 bases. The DNA for the CDR3 is TGTGCCTGTGACGACCTATTACTGGGGGATACGCAATCTGATAAACTCATCTTT. Amino acids: CACDDLLLGDTQSDKLIF.

There are many counts of this clone. The gene calls are TRDV2 and TRDJ1; TRDD3 matches 13 bases. CDR1 GEAIGNYY and CDR2 EKD come from the germline V gene. Trimming took 3 bases from V and 1 from J; bases not matched to a gene: 16. This CDR3 has 20 amino acids. This chain's CDR3 is CACDHIPPRLGDTRTDKLIF. The DNA for the CDR3 is TGTGCCTGTGACCACATACCTCCTCGACTGGGGGATACGCGCACCGATAAACTCATCTTT.

This clone was picked up a small number of times. This sequence is one base from a far larger clone and is likely a read error. The same CDR3 is also encoded by other DNA sequences in this sample. This chain joins TRDV2 and TRDJ1, with D unresolved. CDR3 length equals 16 residues. V lost 1 base and J lost 8, with 22 bases in between. Germline values: CDR1 GEAIGNYY, CDR2 EKD. CDR3 DNA: TGTGCCTGTGACACGGTTGGTGGTATGTATCCTGAAAAACTCATCTTT. This encodes CACDTVGGMYPEKLIF.

Concerning this clone itself: TCRdb's protein, taken from a much larger clone, differs from this DNA's translation at residue 17, likely owing to a read error; the protein displayed comes from the DNA. CDR3 in amino acids: CACDLITGGYALYPDKPIF. Written as DNA, the CDR3 is TGTGCCTGTGACCTCATTACTGGGGGATACGCACTTTACCCCGATAAACCCATCTTT. The rearrangement joins TRDV2 to TRDJ1; 13 positions agree with TRDD3. The CDR3 sequence is 19 residues long. Germline assignment: CDR1 GEAIGNYY and CDR2 EKD.